This record looks at one T cell receptor beta chain sequence and its context. Profiled with immunoSEQ multiplex PCR; TCRdb holds only in-frame clones, not every one. Found here are a few hundred thousand clones, less than 95% of them singletons; the top ten hold approximately 0.65%. This entry comes from a study of blood T cell repertoires in COVID-19. The germline V gene has CDR1 MNHEY and CDR2 SMNVEV (reference sequence). The CDR3 is made up of 12 amino acids. Trimming shortened V by 2 bases and J by 9 bases, and 10 bases separated the two germline ends. Sequencing was performed on PBMCs or T cells enriched from blood (not recorded which). The origin of this receptor is a man younger than 35 who had recovered from COVID-19. The chain links TRBV27 to TRBJ1-2, with D perhaps TRBD1 (6 bases). The CDR3 DNA follows: TGTGCCAGCAGTTTAGATGACAGGAGCTACACCTTC. Its translation: CASSLDDRSYTF.